Sequencing of this T cell receptor (beta chain) was carried out in a study of cytomegalovirus exposure and HLA in healthy donors. On the study more broadly: Early released data had 80 million or so unique TCRs, all coming from HLA-typed donors.

Use of 60 Vbeta and 13 Jbeta primers characterized the PCR. Method: immunoSEQ multiplex PCR; TCRdb's copy keeps in-frame clones and lacks some. This table has around 68,000 clones, around 68% appearing once. Germline CDR1 SGHTA, CDR2 FQGNSA. V dropped 5 bases and J dropped 5 bases, with 16 bases sitting between them. The CDR3 length is 15 residues. As for this clone: Its antigen is unidentified.

Overall study results and limits: It was reportedly the case that the classifier diagnosed cytomegalovirus status with high specificity and sensitivity. In a later analysis, at a false discovery rate of 0.05, roughly 17,000 TCR beta sequences matched HLA alleles. A previous analysis found most TCR beta V segments productive roughly 90% or roughly 30% of the time.

The sequencing input was PBMCs. This sequence was found in a woman between 25 and 40 years old in good health and CMV-seronegative. This chain links TRBV7-2 with TRBJ1-3, with TRBD1 as a possible D gene (5 bases). CDR3 sequence reads: CASSPAGQIRNTIYF. The CDR3 region has the DNA TGTGCCAGCAGCCCGGCGGGGCAGATAAGAAACACCATATATTTT.